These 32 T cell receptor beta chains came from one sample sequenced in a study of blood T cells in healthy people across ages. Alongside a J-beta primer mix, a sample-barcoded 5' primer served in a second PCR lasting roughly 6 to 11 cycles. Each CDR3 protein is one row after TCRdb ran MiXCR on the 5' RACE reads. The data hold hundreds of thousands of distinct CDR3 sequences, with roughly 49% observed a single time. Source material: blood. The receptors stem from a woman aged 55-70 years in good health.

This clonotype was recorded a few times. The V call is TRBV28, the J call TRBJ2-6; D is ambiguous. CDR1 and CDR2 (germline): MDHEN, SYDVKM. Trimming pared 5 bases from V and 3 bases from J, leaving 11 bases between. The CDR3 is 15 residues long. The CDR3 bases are TGTGCCAGCAGTCGGCCCCCAAGTGGGGCCAACGTCCTGACTTTC. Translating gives CASSRPPSGANVLTF.

Here the CDR3 reads CASSQDSSGSGPQETQYF. The CDR3 bases are TGCGCCAGCAGCCAAGATAGTAGCGGGAGCGGCCCCCAAGAGACCCAGTACTTC. The chain carries TRBV4-3 and TRBJ2-5; 9 bases align to TRBD2. Per germline, CDR1 LGHNA and CDR2 YSLEER. This CDR3 is built from 18 residues. J gave up 1 base and V 0 bases, and 9 bases lay outside the gene matches.

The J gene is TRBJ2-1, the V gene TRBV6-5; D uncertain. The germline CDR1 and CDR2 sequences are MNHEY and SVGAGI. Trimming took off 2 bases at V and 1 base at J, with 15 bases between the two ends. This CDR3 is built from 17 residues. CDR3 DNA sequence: TGTGCCAGCAGTTACACGAGGCCTACCCGGTCCTACAATGAGCAGTTCTTC. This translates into CASSYTRPTRSYNEQFF.

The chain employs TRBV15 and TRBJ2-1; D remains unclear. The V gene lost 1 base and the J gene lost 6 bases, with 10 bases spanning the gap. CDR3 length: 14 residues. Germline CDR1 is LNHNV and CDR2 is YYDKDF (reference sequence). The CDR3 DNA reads TGTGCCACCAGCAGAGGGACCACCTCCAATGAGCAGTTCTTC. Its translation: CATSRGTTSNEQFF. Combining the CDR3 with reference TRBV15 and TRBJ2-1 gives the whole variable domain DAMVIQNPRYQVTQFGKPVTLSCSQTLNHNVMYWYQQKSSQAPKLLFHYYDKDFNNEADTPDNFQSRRPNTSFCFLDIRSPGLGDTAMYLCATSRGTTSNEQFFGPGTRLTVL.

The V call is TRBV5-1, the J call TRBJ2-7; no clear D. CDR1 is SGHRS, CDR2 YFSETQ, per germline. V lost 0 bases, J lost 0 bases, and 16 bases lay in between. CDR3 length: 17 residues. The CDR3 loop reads CASSLGSAASTSYEQYF. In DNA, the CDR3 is TGCGCCAGCAGCTTGGGGTCCGCTGCGAGTACCTCCTACGAGCAGTACTTC.

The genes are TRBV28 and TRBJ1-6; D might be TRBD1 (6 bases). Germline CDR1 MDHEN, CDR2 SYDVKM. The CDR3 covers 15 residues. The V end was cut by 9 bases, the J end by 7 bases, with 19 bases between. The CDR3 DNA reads TGTGCCAGTGTGACCGACAGGAGCCTAAATTCACCCCTCCACTTT. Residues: CASVTDRSLNSPLHF.

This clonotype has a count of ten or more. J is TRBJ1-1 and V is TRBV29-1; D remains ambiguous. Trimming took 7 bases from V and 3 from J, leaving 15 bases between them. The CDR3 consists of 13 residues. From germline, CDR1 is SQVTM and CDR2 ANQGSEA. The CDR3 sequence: CSGRDGEYTEAFF. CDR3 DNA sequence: TGCAGCGGCCGAGATGGGGAATACACTGAAGCTTTCTTT.

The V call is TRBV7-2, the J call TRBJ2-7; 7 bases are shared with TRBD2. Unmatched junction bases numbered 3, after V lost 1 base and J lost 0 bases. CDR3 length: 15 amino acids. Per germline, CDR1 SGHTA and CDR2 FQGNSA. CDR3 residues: CASSLEAGDSYEQYF. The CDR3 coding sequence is TGTGCCAGCAGCTTAGAGGCGGGAGACTCCTACGAGCAGTACTTC.

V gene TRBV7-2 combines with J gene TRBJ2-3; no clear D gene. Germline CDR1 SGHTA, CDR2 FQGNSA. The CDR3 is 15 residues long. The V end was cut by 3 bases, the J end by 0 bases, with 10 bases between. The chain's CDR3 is CASSFPSLSTDTQYF. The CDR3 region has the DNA TGTGCCAGCAGCTTCCCCAGTCTTAGCACAGATACGCAGTATTTT.

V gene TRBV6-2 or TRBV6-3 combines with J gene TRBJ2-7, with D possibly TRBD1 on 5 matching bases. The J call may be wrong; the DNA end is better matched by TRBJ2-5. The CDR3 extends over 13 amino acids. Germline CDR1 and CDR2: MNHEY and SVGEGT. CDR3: CASSRGQRETQYF. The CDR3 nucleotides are TGTGCCAGCAGTAGGGGCCAGAGGGAGACCCAGTACTTC.

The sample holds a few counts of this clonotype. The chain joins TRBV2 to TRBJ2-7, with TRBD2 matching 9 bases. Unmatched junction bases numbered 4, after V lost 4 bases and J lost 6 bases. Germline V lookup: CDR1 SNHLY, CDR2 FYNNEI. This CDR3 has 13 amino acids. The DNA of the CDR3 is TGTGCCAGCAGTGCCGGACTAGCGAGCGAGCAGTACTTC. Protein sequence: CASSAGLASEQYF.

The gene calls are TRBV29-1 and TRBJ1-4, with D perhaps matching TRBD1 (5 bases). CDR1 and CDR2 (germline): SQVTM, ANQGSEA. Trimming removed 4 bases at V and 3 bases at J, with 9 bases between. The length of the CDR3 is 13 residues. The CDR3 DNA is TGCAGCGTTGTCGGGGCAGCTAATGAAAAACTGTTTTTT. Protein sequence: CSVVGAANEKLFF. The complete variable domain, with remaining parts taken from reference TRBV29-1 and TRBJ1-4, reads SAVISQKPSRDICQRGTSLTIQCQVDSQVTMMFWYRQQPGQSLTLIATANQGSEATYESGFVIDKFPISRPNLTFSTLTVSNMSPEDSSIYLCSVVGAANEKLFFGSGTQLSVL.

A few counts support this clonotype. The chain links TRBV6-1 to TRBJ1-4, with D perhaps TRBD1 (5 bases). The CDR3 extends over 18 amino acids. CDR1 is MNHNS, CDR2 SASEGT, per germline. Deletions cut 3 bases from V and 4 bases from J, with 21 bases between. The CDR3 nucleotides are TGTGCCAGCAGTGAGCGGTCCGCCGTGAGACAGCATAATGAAAAACTGTTTTTT. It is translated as CASSERSAVRQHNEKLFF.

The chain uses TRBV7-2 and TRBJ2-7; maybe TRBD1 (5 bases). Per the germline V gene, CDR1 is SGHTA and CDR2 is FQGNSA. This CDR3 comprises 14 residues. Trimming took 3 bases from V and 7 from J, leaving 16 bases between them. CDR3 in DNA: TGTGCCAGCAGCTTTAGACAGTCCTTCTCAGAGCAGTACTTC. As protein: CASSFRQSFSEQYF.

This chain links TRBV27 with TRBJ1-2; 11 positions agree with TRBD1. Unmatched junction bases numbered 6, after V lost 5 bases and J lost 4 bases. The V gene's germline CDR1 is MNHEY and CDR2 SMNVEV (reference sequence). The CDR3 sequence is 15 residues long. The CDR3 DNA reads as TGTGCCAGCAGTCCCGGGACAGGGGGGTTCTATGGCTACACCTTC. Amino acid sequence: CASSPGTGGFYGYTF.

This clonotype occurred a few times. The DNA of the CDR3 is TGTGCCAGCAGCCCCTCGATCGAGCAGTACTTC. It yields the protein CASSPSIEQYF. The chain has TRBV7-8 and TRBJ2-7; D is unresolved. With 5 bases removed from V and 6 bases from J, the gap between germline ends came to 8 bases. Per the germline V gene, CDR1 is SGHVS and CDR2 is FQNEAQ. This CDR3 spans 11 amino acids.

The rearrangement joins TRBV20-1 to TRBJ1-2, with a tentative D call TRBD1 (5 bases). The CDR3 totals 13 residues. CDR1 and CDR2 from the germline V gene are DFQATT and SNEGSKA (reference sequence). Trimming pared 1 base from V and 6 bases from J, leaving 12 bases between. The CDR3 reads CSARGEGRHGYTF. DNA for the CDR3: TGCAGTGCTAGAGGAGAGGGGCGTCATGGCTACACCTTC.

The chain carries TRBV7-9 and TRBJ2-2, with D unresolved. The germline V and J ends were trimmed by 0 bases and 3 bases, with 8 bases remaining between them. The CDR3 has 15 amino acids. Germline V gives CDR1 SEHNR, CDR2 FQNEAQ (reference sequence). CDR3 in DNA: TGTGCCAGCAGCTTAGCCCTCTCCCACACCGGGGAGCTGTTTTTT. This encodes CASSLALSHTGELFF.

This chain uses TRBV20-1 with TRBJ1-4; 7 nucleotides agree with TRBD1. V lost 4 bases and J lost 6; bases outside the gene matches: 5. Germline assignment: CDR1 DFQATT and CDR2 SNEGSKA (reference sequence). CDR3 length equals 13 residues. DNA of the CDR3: TGCAGTGCTAAACAGGGGATTTATGAAAAACTGTTTTTT. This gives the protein CSAKQGIYEKLFF.

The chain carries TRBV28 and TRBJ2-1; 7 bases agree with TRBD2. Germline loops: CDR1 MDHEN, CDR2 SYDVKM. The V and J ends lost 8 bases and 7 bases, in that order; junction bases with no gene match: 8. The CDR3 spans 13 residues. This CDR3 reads CASPSPGGNEQFF. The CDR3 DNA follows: TGTGCCAGCCCCAGCCCCGGGGGGAATGAGCAGTTCTTC.

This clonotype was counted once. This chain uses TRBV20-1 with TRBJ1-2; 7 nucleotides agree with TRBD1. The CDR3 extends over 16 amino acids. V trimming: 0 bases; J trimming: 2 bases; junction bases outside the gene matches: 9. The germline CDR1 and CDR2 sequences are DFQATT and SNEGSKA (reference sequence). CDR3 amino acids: CSARDPTGEGNYGYTF. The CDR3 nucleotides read TGCAGTGCTAGAGATCCCACAGGGGAAGGAAACTATGGCTACACCTTC.

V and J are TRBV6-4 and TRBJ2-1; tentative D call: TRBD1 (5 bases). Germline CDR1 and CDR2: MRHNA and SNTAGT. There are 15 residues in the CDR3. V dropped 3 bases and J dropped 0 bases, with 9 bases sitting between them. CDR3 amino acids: CASSDGASSYNEQFF. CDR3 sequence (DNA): TGTGCCAGCAGTGATGGGGCTAGCTCCTACAATGAGCAGTTCTTC.

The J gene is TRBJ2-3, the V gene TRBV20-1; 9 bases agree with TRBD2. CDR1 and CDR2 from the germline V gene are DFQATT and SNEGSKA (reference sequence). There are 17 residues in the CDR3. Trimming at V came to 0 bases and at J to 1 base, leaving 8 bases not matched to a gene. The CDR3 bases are TGCAGTGCTAGAGACCCCGCGAGGACTAGCGGCACAGATACGCAGTATTTT. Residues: CSARDPARTSGTDTQYF.

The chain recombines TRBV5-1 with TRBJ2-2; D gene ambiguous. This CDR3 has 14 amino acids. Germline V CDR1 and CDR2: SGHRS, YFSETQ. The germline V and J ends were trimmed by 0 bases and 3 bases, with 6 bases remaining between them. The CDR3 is CASSLGADTGELFF. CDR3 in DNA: TGCGCCAGCAGCTTGGGGGCGGACACCGGGGAGCTGTTTTTT.

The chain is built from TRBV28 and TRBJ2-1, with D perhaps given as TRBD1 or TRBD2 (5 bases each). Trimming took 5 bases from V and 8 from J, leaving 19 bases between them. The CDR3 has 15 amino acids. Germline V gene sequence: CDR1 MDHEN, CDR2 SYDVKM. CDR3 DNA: TGTGCCAGCAGTCTCCCCGGGACCTCTTTGGATGAGCAGTTCTTC. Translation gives CASSLPGTSLDEQFF.

The DNA for the CDR3 is TGTGCCAGCAAGTTTGGACTAGCGGGAGCTTACAATGAGCAGTTCTTC. It yields the protein CASKFGLAGAYNEQFF. The chain carries TRBV12-3 or TRBV12-4 and TRBJ2-1, with 13 nucleotides matching TRBD2. J was trimmed by 4 bases and V by 7 bases; bases with no gene match: 7. This CDR3 spans 16 amino acids.

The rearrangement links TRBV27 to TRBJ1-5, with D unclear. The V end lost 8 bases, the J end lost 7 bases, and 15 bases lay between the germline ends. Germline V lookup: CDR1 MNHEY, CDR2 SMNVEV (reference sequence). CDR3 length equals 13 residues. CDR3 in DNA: TGTGCCAGCTCCCGTTCCGGGCGGCAGCCCCAGCATTTT. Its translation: CASSRSGRQPQHF.

The CDR3 DNA sequence: TGTGCCAGCAGCTTGGTCCCCGAGATACAGTACTTC. It specifies CASSLVPEIQYF. This chain uses TRBV5-8 with TRBJ2-7, with D hard to call. Trimming removed 0 bases from V and 10 bases from J, with 11 bases in between. Germline V gene data show CDR1 as SGHTS and CDR2 as YDEGEE. The CDR3 is made up of 12 amino acids.

This CDR3 reads CASSPPNRGSKGDTQYF. The CDR3 DNA reads TGTGCCAGCTCACCACCGAATCGCGGATCAAAGGGGGATACGCAGTATTTT. The V call is TRBV18, the J call TRBJ2-3, with D possibly matching TRBD1 (5 bases). Germline V gene sequence: CDR1 KGHSH, CDR2 LQKENI. V dropped 0 bases and J dropped 6 bases, with 19 bases sitting between them. The CDR3 covers 17 residues.

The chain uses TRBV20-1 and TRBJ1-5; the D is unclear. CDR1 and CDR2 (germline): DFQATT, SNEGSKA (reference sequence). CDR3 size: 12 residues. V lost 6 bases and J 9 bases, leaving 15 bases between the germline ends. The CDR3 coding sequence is TGCAGTGCCACCTTGGGCGCTGGGCCCCAGCATTTT. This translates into CSATLGAGPQHF.

Written as DNA, the CDR3 is TGTGCCACCAGTACGGGGTCCGAGACCCAGTACTTC. Translated: CATSTGSETQYF. The chain recombines TRBV24-1 with TRBJ2-5, with a possible D match to TRBD2 (5 bases). The CDR3 runs to 12 residues. The V and J ends lost 6 bases and 5 bases respectively, with 9 bases between them. Per germline, CDR1 KGHDR and CDR2 SFDVKD.

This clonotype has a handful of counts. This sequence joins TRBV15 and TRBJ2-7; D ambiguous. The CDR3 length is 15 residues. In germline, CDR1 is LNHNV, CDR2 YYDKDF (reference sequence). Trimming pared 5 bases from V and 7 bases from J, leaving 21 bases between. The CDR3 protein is CATSSGTLRLREQYF. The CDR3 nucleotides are TGTGCCACCAGCTCCGGAACGTTAAGACTGAGGGAGCAGTACTTC.